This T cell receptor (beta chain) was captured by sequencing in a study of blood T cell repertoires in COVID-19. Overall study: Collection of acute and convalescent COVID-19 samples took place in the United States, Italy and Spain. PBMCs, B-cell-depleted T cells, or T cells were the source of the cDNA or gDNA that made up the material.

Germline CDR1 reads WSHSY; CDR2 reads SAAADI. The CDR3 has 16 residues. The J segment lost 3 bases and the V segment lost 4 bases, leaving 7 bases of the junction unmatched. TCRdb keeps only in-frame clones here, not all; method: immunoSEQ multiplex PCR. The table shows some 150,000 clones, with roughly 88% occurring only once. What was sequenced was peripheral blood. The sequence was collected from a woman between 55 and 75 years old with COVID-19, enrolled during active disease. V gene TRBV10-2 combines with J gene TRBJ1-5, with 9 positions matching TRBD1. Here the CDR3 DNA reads TGCGCCAGCAGTGTAGGGGGACAGGGCCCCAATCAGCCCCAGCATTTT. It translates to CASSVGGQGPNQPQHF.